This T cell receptor beta chain was recorded in a study of shared clonotypes between healthy human individuals. The naive CD8 fraction comprised CD45RO-negative cells positively selected for CCR7 and excluded terminally differentiated effector memory CD45RA+ cells. Clones were read by immunoSEQ multiplex PCR, and TCRdb kept only the in-frame ones, dropping some. There are more than 2 million clones in the sample; roughly 95% occur only once, and approximately 1.7% lies in the top ten. Germline trimming cut 4 bases from V and 8 bases from J; bases unmatched to any gene: 8. This CDR3 has 13 residues. CDR1 and CDR2 from the germline V gene are GTSNPN and SVGIG (reference sequence).

The origin of this receptor is a young man in good health. Some clones in this sample may be carry-over from other donors' samples. The sample was naive CD8+ T cells from PBMCs. The chain combines TRBV30 with TRBJ2-1, with 7 bases matching TRBD1. Here the CDR3 DNA reads TGTGCCTGGACAACAGGGGCAGGGGATGAGCAGTTCTTC. Its translation is CAWTTGAGDEQFF.